A selection of T cell receptor beta chains follows, all from one sample in a study of T cell changes during pregnancy in multiple sclerosis. Using immunoSEQ multiplex PCR, the repertoire was profiled, and TCRdb retains in-frame clones only, with some absent. The data show tens of thousands of clones, about 83% seen once. The sequencing used CD8+ T cells from peripheral blood mononuclear cells, collected after pregnancy. Every receptor here comes from a female donor with multiple sclerosis, enrolled in a pregnancy study. The conserved cysteine and the conserved F or W are not part of the CDR3 here. D genes are given only for firm matches.

ASSFSRRSTEAF	12	.	TRBJ1-1	TRBV27
AIADRSGYGYT	11	.	TRBJ1-2	TRBV27
ASSYTQGAAQPQH	13	TRBD1	TRBJ1-5	TRBV7-2
ASSGTSGLFTPYEQY	15	TRBD2	TRBJ2-7	TRBV5-5
ASSLGRSPLH	10	.	TRBJ1-6	TRBV27
ASGLDGGSGNTIY	13	.	TRBJ1-3	TRBV12-5
ASSFGQGWESSYEQY	15	TRBD1	TRBJ2-7	TRBV7-2
ASSQVGGRTANYGYT	15	.	TRBJ1-2	TRBV4-1
ASSGYRFEAF	10	.	TRBJ1-1	TRBV19
ASSDGTALSGNTIY	14	TRBD1	TRBJ1-3	TRBV2
ASSFLRGQNTEAF	13	.	TRBJ1-1	TRBV11-1
ASSSVTSIDGGF	12	.	TRBJ2-1	TRBV2
ASSLVAGGPKPYEQY	15	TRBD2	TRBJ2-7	TRBV7-8
SVPSFRERSYNEQF	14	.	TRBJ2-1	TRBV29-1
ASSVGPPGDTQY	12	.	TRBJ2-3	TRBV9
ASSIRGYNEKLF	12	TRBD1	TRBJ1-4	TRBV19
ASSTLGLAVQETQY	14	TRBD2	TRBJ2-5	TRBV19
ASSQLAGGFMDTQY	14	TRBD2	TRBJ2-3	TRBV7-9
ASSPGLEISNQPQH	14	.	TRBJ1-5	TRBV19
ASSQDPAGGAGELF	14	TRBD2	TRBJ2-2	TRBV4-3
ASSWTGGNTEAF	12	TRBD1	TRBJ1-1	TRBV7-8
ASSIRDRGTEAF	12	TRBD1	TRBJ1-1	TRBV19
ASSIQGAGNSPLH	13	TRBD1	TRBJ1-6	TRBV19
ASSWVRGEQY	10	.	TRBJ2-7	TRBV5-6
ASTRGGLPNEQF	12	TRBD2	TRBJ2-1	TRBV6-5
ASSRGVWTSGETINEQF	17	TRBD2	TRBJ2-1	TRBV5-6
ASSQRSRREGTGPGYT	16	TRBD1	TRBJ1-2	TRBV4-1
ASSMGSGGAF	10	.	TRBJ1-1	TRBV19
ASSEVRAPTEAF	12	.	TRBJ1-1	TRBV6-1
ASSAGTSGVYEQY	13	TRBD2	TRBJ2-7	TRBV9
ASTWTIEAF	9	.	TRBJ1-1	TRBV2
ASSGTGSGADTQY	13	TRBD1	TRBJ2-3	TRBV6-1
ASSNHPGITDTQY	13	.	TRBJ2-3	TRBV2
ASSQPGQKLEAF	12	.	TRBJ1-1	TRBV6-5
AWSVQLAVYNEQF	13	TRBD2	TRBJ2-1	TRBV30
ATSLTGHTDTQY	12	.	TRBJ2-3	TRBV15
ASSIRQGGGYT	11	TRBD1	TRBJ1-2	TRBV19
ASRDRMNTGELF	12	.	TRBJ2-2	TRBV4-1
ASSPVSDRGQANEQF	15	TRBD1	TRBJ2-1	TRBV4-3
ASSWGPSFSYEQY	13	.	TRBJ2-7	TRBV11-2
ASSPQAPYGYT	11	.	TRBJ1-2	TRBV6-5
ASSSDQPQH	9	.	TRBJ1-5	TRBV5-6
ASSLNGPNSYEQY	13	.	TRBJ2-7	TRBV7-3
ASSPPGQGATSTDTQY	16	TRBD1	TRBJ2-3	TRBV2
SVVSLASDEQY	11	.	TRBJ2-7	TRBV29-1
ASSLAQGAVYGYT	13	TRBD1	TRBJ1-2	TRBV7-2
ASRIQGAGEQF	11	TRBD1	TRBJ2-1	TRBV6-5
AISESDSRNPATNEKLF	17	.	TRBJ1-4	TRBV10-3
ASSSPGQGNEQF	12	TRBD1	TRBJ2-1	TRBV6-5
ASSQGIVNTEAF	12	.	TRBJ1-1	TRBV4-2
ASSPYRVSSNQPQH	14	.	TRBJ1-5	TRBV19
ASRPAGLNYYEQY	13	.	TRBJ2-7	TRBV6-5
ASSPHRGGKDYGYT	14	.	TRBJ1-2	TRBV27